What follows is one T cell receptor beta chain and its context. No antigen is known for it. It has no much larger one-base neighbor in the sample; base qualities were not kept. The cysteine opens and the phenylalanine closes a CDR3 of 13 amino acids. Only the CDR3 DNA is retained, 39 bases long and in frame from the first base. V is cut back by 0 bases and J by 10 bases, with 2 bases in the junction unmatched. Based on the germline V gene, the CDR1 and CDR2 sequences are LGHNA and YSLEER. Each donor gave one peripheral blood draw, averaging roughly 100 mL, which was collected into heparinised tubes. Naive, central memory, regulatory and stem cell-like memory CD4+ T cells were sorted on a BD FACSAria II using a panel including CD45RO, CCR7, CD25, CD127, CD95 and CD27. All sorted populations exceeded 95% purity. PBMCs were isolated right away by Lymphoprep density gradient centrifugation and were stained directly, without culture. So that batch effects would be minimized, each experiment stained and sorted samples in pairs, pairing one healthy donor with one patient.

The data were obtained in a study of beta chain features in type 1 diabetes (dated by TCRdb to between 2017 and 2018). As for the study more broadly: Patients and healthy donors did not differ in mean age, gender distribution, total cell number or subset yield. Across all samples, approximately 100 million sorted cells were examined, and cell number per subset correlated strongly with RNA yield. The study compared TCRB repertoires of sorted circulating CD4+ T cell subsets between recently diagnosed type 1 diabetes patients and matched healthy donors. Regulatory and stem cell-like memory subsets were isolated from only 8 patients and roughly 8 healthy donors, whereas naive and central memory subsets came from all 30 or so donors.

Results and caveats for the whole study, not just this receptor: PCR may preferentially amplify shorter templates, but because patient and control samples were amplified and corrected together, any resulting skew would affect both groups equally. At VDJ recombination sites, patients with type 1 diabetes made fewer insertions and deleted more nucleotides, a pattern implying thymic rearrangement abnormalities. Only small numbers of individuals were included in the HLA sub-analyses, which left unresolved whether HLA type had any influence on TCRB rearrangement. Type 1 diabetes patients showed a moderate but significant shortening of TCRB CDR3 length in all four CD4+ subsets. Because cDNA was sequenced instead of genomic DNA, highly expressing activated cells could be over-represented, though the groups showed no difference in activation or CD3 levels. Naive, central memory and regulatory TCRB repertoires appeared to be more alike among patients than among healthy donors.

The entire isolated RNA was reverse transcribed using the High Capacity cDNA Reverse Transcription Kit, and thus expressed TCRB transcripts were sequenced. Naive, central memory and regulatory T cell samples underwent deep immunoSEQ sequencing, averaging about 3.57 million total reads per sample. After sorted cells were lysed in RLT buffer, RNA was extracted with DNase-treated RNeasy Micro or Mini kits, with the choice depending on cell number. Each cell subset was processed on its own to prevent cross-contamination, while patient and healthy donor samples were processed together. The immunoSEQ multiplex PCR was used to amplify TCRB sequences from cDNA, yielding 87-bp fragments that span the CDR3 region. The amplicons were sequenced using the Illumina HiSeq platform. The authors processed their data as follows. PCR bias was corrected computationally using synthetic template baselines, and reads within Hamming distance 2 were collapsed, with unmergeable singletons discarded. By aligning reads against IMGT, V, D and J genes, CDR3 length, and insertions or deletions at six rearrangement sites were assigned. Within each subset, clonotype counts were normalized to the number of sorted cells before true diversity and Gini coefficients were calculated with the tcR R package. The overlap coefficient, calculated on TCRB nucleotide sequences, was used to measure repertoire sharing. In TCRdb, the immuneACCESS table is reduced to in-frame sequences with V and J assigned. These tables do not hold every clone; where another copy was compared, an unresolved V gene accounts for under half, and the others remain unexplained. Clone size and the V and J calls come from that table; the DNA yielded D and trimming. For this sample there are almost 350,000 clones; around 7.6% appear just once. The ten top clones hold less than 0.45% of the sample.

The source is a woman in her late teens or twenties in good health. Recombination joined TRBV4-3 with TRBJ2-1, with 8 middle bases fitting TRBD2. The specimen sequenced was central memory CD4+ T cells from blood. The CDR3 is CASSQDQRGEQFF. Read as DNA, the sequence is TGCGCCAGCAGCCAAGACCAGCGGGGGGAGCAGTTCTTC.